The 20 T cell receptor beta chains below all came from one sample that was sequenced in a study of graft-versus-host responses after intestinal transplantation. These receptors' antigens are unknown. Generated by immunoSEQ multiplex PCR, the TCRdb table keeps only in-frame clones and is missing some. The data show about 90,000 clones, about 93% seen once. Sequenced material: unstimulated CD8+ T cells sorted from spleen or lymph node cells, taken before transplant. Receptor source: a human donor who was the organ donor for an intestinal transplant.

This chain links TRBV6-1 with TRBJ2-7, with 7 bases fitting TRBD1. CDR3 length equals 14 residues. V lost 3 bases and J lost 0; bases outside the gene matches: 2. The germline V gene has CDR1 MNHNS and CDR2 SASEGT. The CDR3 is CASSDGDSSYEQYF. CDR3 DNA: TGTGCCAGCAGTGACGGGGACAGCTCCTACGAGCAGTACTTC.

Here the CDR3 DNA reads TGTGCCAGCAGTTTACTCGGGAGTAATGGGGCCAACGTCCTGACTTTC. As protein: CASSLLGSNGANVLTF. The V and J genes are TRBV27 and TRBJ2-6; tentative D call: TRBD2 (6 bases). V lost 2 bases and J 3 bases, leaving 11 bases between the germline ends. This CDR3 is 16 amino acids long. The germline CDR1 and CDR2 sequences are MNHEY and SMNVEV (reference sequence).

The V call is TRBV4-3, the J call TRBJ2-1; D may be TRBD2 (5 bases). Per the germline V gene, CDR1 is LGHNA and CDR2 is YSLEER. The V end was cut by 0 bases, the J end by 8 bases, with 20 bases between. This CDR3 has 17 residues. CDR3 DNA sequence: TGCGCCAGCAGCCAAGACTCTGCTAGCCCGAGAGTGGATGAGCAGTTCTTC. This encodes CASSQDSASPRVDEQFF.

The table lists this clone with a count of one. The chain joins TRBV6-1 to TRBJ2-1; TRBD2 aligns across 9 bases. CDR1 MNHNS and CDR2 SASEGT come from the germline V gene. This CDR3 is built from 14 residues. The V segment lost 8 bases and the J segment 10 bases; nucleotides outside the gene matches: 12. CDR3 in DNA: TGTGCCAGCGCATCGGTAGCGGGAGCACAAGAGCAGTTCTTC. Its protein is CASASVAGAQEQFF.

The chain combines TRBV7-3 with TRBJ2-7; 10 positions match TRBD1. The CDR3 is 13 amino acids. CDR1 and CDR2 (germline): SGHTA, FQGTGA. Losses at the gene ends were 5 bases for V and 6 bases for J; bases not matched to a gene: 4. The CDR3 sequence is CASSLGQGREQYF. CDR3 in DNA: TGTGCCAGCAGCCTGGGACAGGGGCGCGAGCAGTACTTC.

The CDR3 nucleotides are TGTGCCAGCAGCATCGGACAGGGAACGTCGGGATCACCCCTCCACTTT. Its translation is CASSIGQGTSGSPLHF. The chain is built from TRBV2 and TRBJ1-6; TRBD1 matches 8 bases. V lost 6 bases, J lost 10 bases, and 14 bases stayed unmatched. The CDR3 is 16 amino acids. From germline, CDR1 is SNHLY and CDR2 FYNNEI.

This rearrangement joins TRBV18 to TRBJ2-5, with a possible D match to TRBD1 (6 bases). The length of the CDR3 is 16 residues. The germline CDR1 and CDR2 sequences are KGHSH and LQKENI. V lost 5 bases, J lost 0 bases, and 16 bases lay in between. The CDR3 reads CASSSRDNLYQETQYF. For the CDR3, the DNA is TGTGCCAGCTCATCCCGGGACAACCTGTACCAAGAGACCCAGTACTTC.

This clone was seen once. This chain joins TRBV27 and TRBJ1-3; the match to TRBD1 covers 7 bases. This CDR3 region has 14 residues. CDR1 and CDR2 from the germline V gene are MNHEY and SMNVEV (reference sequence). The V and J ends lost 5 bases and 8 bases, in that order; junction bases with no gene match: 9. CDR3 protein: CASSTTGSGDTIYF. The DNA of the CDR3 is TGTGCCAGCAGTACGACAGGGTCGGGGGACACCATATATTTT.

The chain couples TRBV19 to TRBJ2-1; TRBD2 might be the D (5 bases). CDR1 is LNHDA and CDR2 is SQIVND in the germline V gene (reference sequence). The V end lost 6 bases, the J end lost 10 bases, and 19 bases lay between the germline ends. There are 14 residues in the CDR3. The CDR3 is CASRLTTSYMEQFF. CDR3 bases: TGTGCCAGTAGATTGACTACCTCCTACATGGAGCAGTTCTTC.

The V and J genes are TRBV7-6 and TRBJ2-5; 8 bases align to TRBD1. Germline assignment: CDR1 SGHVS and CDR2 FNYEAQ. V dropped 4 bases and J dropped 4; count of bases not matched to a gene: 5. The length of the CDR3 is 14 residues. CDR3 in amino acids: CASSSHRGAETQYF. The CDR3 DNA reads TGTGCCAGCAGCTCCCACAGGGGGGCAGAGACCCAGTACTTC.

Comment on this clone: Its ends do not fully match the called genes, so a read error is possible. J is TRBJ2-2 and V is TRBV7-7; D is unclear. This CDR3 is 14 amino acids long. Germline values: CDR1 SSHAT, CDR2 FNYEAQ (reference sequence). The CDR3 is CASSLVDSGGELFF. CDR3 in DNA: TGTGCTAGCAGCTTAGTCGATTCGGGCGGGGAGCTGTTTTTT.

The chain couples TRBV5-6 to TRBJ2-7; D perhaps matches TRBD2 (6 bases). This CDR3 spans 15 amino acids. V lost 4 bases and J 4 bases, leaving 18 bases between the germline ends. Germline-derived CDR1 and CDR2 are SGHDT and YYEEEE. Here the CDR3 DNA reads TGTGCCAGCAGCCCCGCAGGTAGCGGATCTTACGAGCAGTACTTC. It yields the protein CASSPAGSGSYEQYF.

V is TRBV27 and J is TRBJ2-2, with unresolved D. Per the germline V gene, CDR1 is MNHEY and CDR2 is SMNVEV (reference sequence). The CDR3 loop spans 15 amino acids. Trimming pared 3 bases from V and 0 bases from J, leaving 8 bases between. CDR3: CASSFGASNTGELFF. In DNA, the CDR3 is TGTGCCAGCAGTTTCGGAGCCTCGAACACCGGGGAGCTGTTTTTT.

V is TRBV29-1 and J is TRBJ2-1; TRBD2 matches 10 bases. Germline V gene sequence: CDR1 SQVTM, CDR2 ANQGSEA. The V and J ends lost 6 bases and 4 bases, in that order; junction bases with no gene match: 6. The CDR3 consists of 14 residues. CDR3 sequence: CSVALSGRYNEQFF. The CDR3 DNA reads as TGCAGCGTCGCTCTTAGCGGGAGGTACAATGAGCAGTTCTTC.

The gene calls are TRBV28 and TRBJ2-3, with 9 bases aligning to TRBD2. Germline-derived CDR1 and CDR2 are MDHEN and SYDVKM. The CDR3 has 12 residues. J was trimmed by 6 bases and V by 10 bases; bases with no gene match: 5. CDR3 nucleotides: TGTGCCACGGGGACTAGCTTCGATACGCAGTATTTT. It encodes CATGTSFDTQYF.

V is TRBV2 and J is TRBJ2-5; 14 bases map to TRBD2. Losses at the gene ends were 0 bases for V and 12 bases for J; bases not matched to a gene: 9. Germline CDR1 SNHLY, CDR2 FYNNEI. There are 16 residues in the CDR3. CDR3 in DNA: TGTGCCAGCAGTGAAGCCTCCCTGGGACTAGCGGGGGTCGAGTACTTC. The encoded protein is CASSEASLGLAGVEYF.

The chain links TRBV5-4 to TRBJ1-3; 7 bases fit TRBD1. The CDR3 runs to 15 residues. V shed 8 bases and J 2 bases; nucleotides not matched to a gene: 10. Germline CDR1 and CDR2: SGHNT and YYREEE (reference sequence). CDR3 bases: TGTGCCAGTAGGGGTGAACAGGGGACTGGAAACACCATATATTTT. As protein: CASRGEQGTGNTIYF.

The chain combines TRBV2 with TRBJ2-3; 12 bases are a match to TRBD2. J lost 3 bases, V lost 8 bases, and 9 bases had no gene match. The V gene's germline CDR1 is SNHLY and CDR2 FYNNEI. This CDR3 spans 16 amino acids. CDR3 nucleotide sequence: TGTGCCAGCCCACACCCTGGACTAGCGGGAACAGATACGCAGTATTTT. Amino acid sequence: CASPHPGLAGTDTQYF.

Comments on this clone: Other DNA sequences in this specimen translate into the identical CDR3. The chain joins TRBV19 to TRBJ1-1; 7 nucleotides match TRBD1. J gave up 1 base and V 6 bases, and 2 bases lay outside the gene matches. Germline CDR1 and CDR2: LNHDA and SQIVND (reference sequence). The CDR3 is made up of 13 amino acids. The DNA for the CDR3 is TGTGCCAGTAGCCCAGGGGGGAACACTGAAGCTTTCTTT. Translation: CASSPGGNTEAFF.

V gene TRBV5-1 combines with J gene TRBJ2-7, with TRBD2 as a possible D gene (6 bases). The CDR3 totals 15 residues. V lost 4 bases, J lost 4 bases, and 18 bases lay in between. Germline lookup yields CDR1 SGHRS and CDR2 YFSETQ. The CDR3 sequence: CASSATGGTRYEQYF. The CDR3 DNA follows: TGCGCCAGCAGCGCTACTGGGGGGACTCGGTACGAGCAGTACTTC.